These 6 T cell receptor beta chains originate from one sample sequenced in a study of blood T cell repertoires in COVID-19. Clones were read by immunoSEQ multiplex PCR, and TCRdb kept only the in-frame ones, dropping some. In the table there are fewer than 500,000 clones, about 90% of which are singletons. Sequencing was performed on PBMCs or T cells enriched from blood (not recorded which). Receptors were obtained from a woman under 30 who had recovered from COVID-19.

This clone was detected a few times. The chain has TRBV6-5 and TRBJ1-4; possible D gene TRBD1, 6 bases. Germline V CDR1 and CDR2: MNHEY, SVGAGI. CDR3 length: 14 residues. The V gene lost 5 bases and the J gene lost 5 bases, with 12 bases spanning the gap. The CDR3 is CASSPGDTNEKLFF. Written as DNA, the CDR3 is TGTGCCAGCAGTCCCGGGGACACCAATGAAAAACTGTTTTTT.

This chain links TRBV10-3 with TRBJ2-7; no clear D. The CDR3 is 13 residues long. V was clipped by 8 bases and J by 0 bases, with 11 bases between them. Germline V CDR1 and CDR2: ENHRY, SYGVKD. The CDR3 sequence is CAIGPAVSYEQYF. The CDR3 DNA is TGTGCCATCGGTCCCGCAGTCTCCTACGAGCAGTACTTC.

This clone appeared once. CDR3 sequence (DNA): TGTGCCAGCAGCCAAGCTGATCCAGGGTCGAACTATGGCTACACCTTC. Residues: CASSQADPGSNYGYTF. This chain links TRBV4-2 with TRBJ1-2; D may be TRBD1 (5 bases). Between the trimmed V and J ends, which lost 1 base and 2 bases, there was a span of 14 bases. This CDR3 has 16 residues. Germline values: CDR1 LGHNA, CDR2 YNFKEQ.

This clone was observed once. The rearrangement joins TRBV7-9 to TRBJ2-7; D not resolved. The CDR3 length is 14 residues. Trimming removed 3 bases from V and 7 bases from J, with 16 bases in between. Germline assignment: CDR1 SEHNR and CDR2 FQNEAQ (reference sequence). The CDR3 is CASSFSAHEAEQYF. The CDR3 DNA reads as TGTGCCAGCAGCTTCTCGGCTCACGAGGCTGAGCAGTACTTC. Full variable domain (rest looked up from reference TRBV7-9 and TRBJ2-7): DTGVSQNPRHKITKRGQNVTFRCDPISEHNRLYWYRQTLGQGPEFLTYFQNEAQLEKSRLLSDRFSAERPKGSFSTLEIQRTEQGDSAMYLCASSFSAHEAEQYFGPGTRLTVT.

This chain uses TRBV18 with TRBJ1-3, with 10 bases aligning to TRBD1. In germline, CDR1 is KGHSH, CDR2 LQKENI. J gave up 8 bases and V 6 bases, and 10 bases lay outside the gene matches. CDR3 length: 15 amino acids. In DNA, the CDR3 is TGTGCCAGCTCGGCCGGACAGGGGGTGATGGACACCATATATTTT. This encodes CASSAGQGVMDTIYF.

The genes are TRBV30 and TRBJ1-2; 9 bases agree with TRBD1. V lost 2 bases to trimming and J lost 8 bases; unmatched junction nucleotides: 6. This CDR3 spans 13 amino acids. Germline lookup yields CDR1 GTSNPN and CDR2 SVGIG (reference sequence). CDR3 protein: CAWSIQGAQGYTF. Written as DNA, the CDR3 is TGTGCCTGGAGTATACAGGGGGCGCAGGGCTACACCTTC.